A selection of T cell receptor beta chains follows, all from one sample in a study of blood T cell repertoires in COVID-19. The protocol was immunoSEQ multiplex PCR, while the TCRdb copy is restricted to in-frame clones and leaves out a portion. This table holds about 160,000 clones, less than 85% found once. The sample taken for sequencing was peripheral blood. All receptors derive from an elderly woman with active or convalescent COVID-19. Both conserved end residues are part of each CDR3. A D gene is named only where the DNA matches it firmly. Clone size is stated in some rows and not others, as once, few, many or a class when expanded.

v_call,d_call,j_call,clone_size,cdr3_aa,cdr3_nt
TRBV7-9,.,TRBJ1-4,.,CASSLIQGNEKLFF,TGTGCCAGCAGCTTAATACAGGGTAACGAAAAACTGTTTTTT
TRBV6-5,.,TRBJ2-1,.,CASSYQPSSYNEQFF,TGTGCCAGCAGTTACCAACCGAGCTCCTACAATGAGCAGTTCTTC
TRBV5-1,.,TRBJ1-2,.,CASRLDRSNGYTF,TGCGCCAGCAGGCTAGACAGGAGCAATGGCTACACCTTC
TRBV7-9,.,TRBJ2-7,.,CASSPMGGRASSYEQYF,TGTGCCAGCAGCCCCATGGGTGGCAGGGCGAGCTCCTACGAGCAGTACTTC
TRBV7-9,TRBD1,TRBJ1-2,few,CASSHDRGPRGYTF,TGTGCCAGCAGCCATGACAGGGGGCCTAGGGGCTACACCTTC
TRBV19,.,TRBJ1-2,.,CASSITEGYTF,TGTGCCAGTAGTATCACAGAGGGCTACACCTTC
TRBV19,TRBD1,TRBJ1-5,.,CASSKLGTGGGHQPQHF,TGTGCCAGCAGTAAGCTGGGTACAGGGGGCGGGCATCAGCCCCAGCATTTT
TRBV5-1,.,TRBJ1-1,.,CASMAGFGRYTEAFF,TGCGCCAGCATGGCAGGTTTCGGCAGGTACACTGAAGCTTTCTTT
TRBV30,.,TRBJ2-1,once,CAWDSSYNEQFF,TGTGCCTGGGACAGTTCCTACAATGAGCAGTTCTTC
TRBV5-1,.,TRBJ2-2,.,CASSLDPSGTGELFF,TGCGCCAGCAGCTTGGATCCTTCGGGTACCGGGGAGCTGTTTTTT
TRBV3-1/TRBV3-2,.,TRBJ1-2,.,CASSQDSGTHYGYTF,TGTGCCAGCAGCCAAGATTCCGGGACACACTATGGCTACACCTTC